This T cell receptor (beta chain) derives from a study of T cells in Graves' hyperthyroidism and ophthalmopathy. This clonotype was detected ten times or more. Germline V lookup: CDR1 SGHTA, CDR2 FQGNSA. V was clipped by 2 bases and J by 6 bases, with 7 bases between them. The CDR3 covers 12 residues. Researchers amplified the TCR beta CDR3 regions from RNA transcripts. Primed by the HTBI set, a first-round RT-PCR was run on the TCR CDR3. TCRdb re-analysed the multiplex PCR reads in MiXCR, keeping a single row per CDR3 protein. Of under 400,000 distinct CDR3 sequences in the sample, roughly 20% were seen once.

This receptor was identified in a woman in her fifties or sixties with Graves' hyperthyroidism. Sequencing was carried out using blood. The chain joins TRBV7-2 to TRBJ1-2; D unresolved. CDR3 sequence: CASSLTRDGYTF. DNA of the CDR3: TGTGCCAGCAGCTTAACACGGGATGGCTACACCTTC.